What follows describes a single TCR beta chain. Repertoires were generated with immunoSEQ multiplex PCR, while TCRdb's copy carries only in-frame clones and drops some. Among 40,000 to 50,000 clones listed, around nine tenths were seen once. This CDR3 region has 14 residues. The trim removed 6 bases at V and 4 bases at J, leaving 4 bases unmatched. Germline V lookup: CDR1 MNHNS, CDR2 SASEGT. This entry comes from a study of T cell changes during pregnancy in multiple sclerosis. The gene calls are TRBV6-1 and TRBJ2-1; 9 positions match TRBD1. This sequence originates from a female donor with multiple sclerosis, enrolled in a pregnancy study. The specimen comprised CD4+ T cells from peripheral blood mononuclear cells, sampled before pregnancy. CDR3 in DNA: TGTGCCAGCAGGGGGGACAGGGAATACAATGAGCAGTTCTTC. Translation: CASRGDREYNEQFF.